This TCR gamma chain was obtained from a study of Vδ1+ human thymocytes. Study conclusions and caveats: Unlike peripheral blood Vdelta1+ controls, thymic delta-chain sequences included 20% to 25% Vdelta2 and few Vdelta3. Thymic TRG and TRD repertoires appeared highly polyclonal.

The germline CDR1 and CDR2 sequences are EGSTGY and YDSYTSSV. The CDR3 runs 16 residues. Trimming took 3 bases from V and 4 from J; bases not matched to a gene: 15. A note on this clone: Its antigen is not known.

Alphabeta T cells were depleted, then CD3+ Vdelta1+ Vdelta2- thymocytes were FACS-sorted. Vdelta1+ thymocyte sorts reached between about 98% and 99.6% purity. Extracted RNA was reverse transcribed into cDNA. The CDR3 regions were amplified by multiplex PCR from V-gene primers to a constant-region primer. TCRdb processed the multiplex PCR reads again with the CATT caller. The sample holds 25,000 to 35,000 gamma-chain clones, around a fifth seen once. This sequence originates from a boy less than two years old who had congenital heart surgery. Material for sequencing was Vdelta1+ gamma-delta thymocytes from the thymus. Subset of the sample: FACS-sorted CD3+ TCRalphabeta- TCRVdelta1+ TCRVdelta2- thymocytes. The chain combines TRGV4 with TRGJ1 or TRGJ2. CDR3 nucleotides: TGTGCCACCTGGGATCCCCTTTTTCGCCGGTATTATAAGAAACTCTTT. It is translated as CATWDPLFRRYYKKLF.